Sequencing of this TCR beta chain was carried out in a study of blood T cell repertoires in COVID-19. On the study more broadly: Spain, Italy and the United States supplied samples that represented acute and convalescent COVID-19.

CDR1 is LGHNA, CDR2 YSLEER, per germline. V gave up 0 bases and J gave up 6 bases; unmatched junction bases: 3. CDR3 size: 14 residues. Sequenced by immunoSEQ multiplex PCR; TCRdb stores in-frame clones only, minus some. This sample yields about 3,700 clones, of which around 75% are seen a single time; roughly 42% belongs to the top ten. Sequenced input: peripheral blood. The sequence was obtained from a human donor in a cohort sampled during active COVID-19. This chain links TRBV4-3 with TRBJ1-1, with 8 bases aligning to TRBD1. CDR3 bases: TGCGCCAGCAGCCAAGAAACAGGGGGGGCTGAAGCTTTCTTT. Its protein product is CASSQETGGAEAFF.